Shown below are 11 T cell receptor beta chains from a single sample sequenced in a study of CXCR3-negative and CXCR3-positive naive CD8 T cells. Study conclusions and caveats: A higher hydrophobicity marked the TRB CDR3s of CXCR3-positive naive cells versus CXCR3-negative naive cells.

cDNA libraries for TRB were generated by 5' RACE incorporating UMI labels. TCRdb reprocessed the 5' RACE reads and keeps a single row for each CDR3 protein, giving no DNA. This table holds 65,000 to 90,000 distinct CDR3 sequences. Their target antigens are unknown. Sequencing was performed on naive CXCR3+ CD8+ T cells from blood. The subset: CD45RO-CCR7+CD27+CD95- naive CD8+ T cells expressing CXCR3 (TNR3+). Receptor source: a human donor in good health. Some clones in this sample may be carry-over from other donors' samples.

This rearrangement joins TRBV28 to TRBJ2-7; TCRdb returns TRBD2, unconfirmable since there is no DNA. The CDR3 sequence is 15 residues long. Germline V lookup: CDR1 MDHEN, CDR2 SYDVKM. The CDR3 region is CASTLSASDRYEQYF.

The rearrangement joins TRBV7-6 to TRBJ2-1; checking the TCRdb D call of TRBD2 is not possible without DNA. There are 17 residues in the CDR3. Germline-derived CDR1 and CDR2 are SGHVS and FNYEAQ. This chain's CDR3 is CASSLGLAGEDENEQFF.

CDR3 residues: CASSGTGAPTYNEQFF. The chain employs TRBV9 and TRBJ2-1; the D gene TCRdb calls, TRBD1, cannot be checked with no DNA. Germline V lookup: CDR1 SGDLS, CDR2 YYNGEE. The CDR3 spans 16 residues.

The chain links TRBV6-5 to TRBJ2-2. The germline gives CDR1 MNHEY, CDR2 SVGAGI. The CDR3 runs to 14 residues. CDR3 sequence: CASSSAERTGELFF.

The chain uses TRBV7-9 and TRBJ2-7. Germline values: CDR1 SEHNR, CDR2 FQNEAQ (reference sequence). The CDR3 length is 12 residues. The CDR3 protein is CASSLAPHEQYF.

This rearrangement joins TRBV28 to TRBJ2-7; TCRdb's D gene call, TRBD1, goes unchecked for lack of DNA. The CDR3 spans 14 residues. Germline V lookup: CDR1 MDHEN, CDR2 SYDVKM. The CDR3 here is CASSLWGEGYEQYF.

V gene TRBV28 combines with J gene TRBJ1-4; the D call of TRBD1 rests on TCRdb alone, since no DNA is present to check it. Germline CDR1 reads MDHEN; CDR2 reads SYDVKM. The CDR3 is 15 residues long. CDR3 region: CASSPPQGAYEKLFF.

This chain links TRBV28 with TRBJ2-7; TCRdb lists TRBD1, though no DNA is available to test this call. The CDR3 length is 14 residues. The germline gives CDR1 MDHEN, CDR2 SYDVKM. The CDR3 sequence: CASTLDSLRGEQYF.

The chain employs TRBV4-3 and TRBJ2-6; the D gene TCRdb calls, TRBD1, cannot be checked with no DNA. This CDR3 contains 16 residues. The germline V gene has CDR1 LGHNA and CDR2 YSLEER. This CDR3 is CASSQEQGTGANVLTF.

The CDR3 region is CASSSSSEQFF. The genes are TRBV3-1 and TRBJ2-1. Germline V gene sequence: CDR1 LGHDT, CDR2 YNNKEL (reference sequence). CDR3 length: 11 residues.

This chain connects TRBV7-6 to TRBJ2-5; the TCRdb call, TRBD2, lacks DNA for checking. CDR1 SGHVS and CDR2 FNYEAQ come from the germline V gene. The CDR3 runs to 14 residues. The chain's CDR3 is CASKVVRAEETQYF.